This TCR beta chain stems from a study of blood T cell repertoires in COVID-19. For the study at large: Acute and convalescent COVID-19 samples came from the United States, Italy and Spain.

Germline V lookup: CDR1 MGHRA, CDR2 YSYEKL. With 2 bases removed from V and 1 base from J, the gap between germline ends came to 2 bases. The CDR3 runs to 13 residues. Sequencing was performed with immunoSEQ multiplex PCR; in TCRdb, only in-frame clones are kept and a portion is missing. This sample has 180,000 or so clones, with 86% found just once. The cohort comprised adults aged about 18 to 100 years residing in about two dozen US areas. The receptor was derived from a woman aged 25 to 39 who had recovered from COVID-19. The chain employs TRBV4-1 and TRBJ1-4; D uncertain. Material: PBMCs or T cells enriched from blood (not recorded which). The CDR3: CASSQLTNEKLFF. The CDR3 DNA is TGCGCCAGCAGCCAACTAACTAATGAAAAACTGTTTTTT.